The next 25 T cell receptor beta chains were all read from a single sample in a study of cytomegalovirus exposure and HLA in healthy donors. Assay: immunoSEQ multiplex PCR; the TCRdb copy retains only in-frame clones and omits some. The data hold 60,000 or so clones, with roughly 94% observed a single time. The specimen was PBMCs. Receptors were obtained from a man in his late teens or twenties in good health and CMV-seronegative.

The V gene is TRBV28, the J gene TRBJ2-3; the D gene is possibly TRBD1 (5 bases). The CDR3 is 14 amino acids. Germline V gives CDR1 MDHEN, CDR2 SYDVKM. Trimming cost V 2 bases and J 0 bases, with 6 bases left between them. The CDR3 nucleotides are TGTGCCAGCAGTTTAGACAGTAGCACAGATACGCAGTATTTT. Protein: CASSLDSSTDTQYF.

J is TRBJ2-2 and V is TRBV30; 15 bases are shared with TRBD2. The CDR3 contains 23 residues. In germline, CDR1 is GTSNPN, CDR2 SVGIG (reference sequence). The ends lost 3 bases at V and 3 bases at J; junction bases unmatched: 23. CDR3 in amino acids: CAWSSPGLAGGPNRDWYTGELFF. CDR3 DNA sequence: TGTGCCTGGAGCTCACCGGGACTAGCGGGAGGCCCGAATAGGGATTGGTACACCGGGGAGCTGTTTTTT.

This CDR3 is CASSRGGSGQTYEQYF. The CDR3 nucleotides read TGTGCCAGCTCACGGGGGGGGTCCGGACAGACCTACGAGCAGTACTTC. V is TRBV18 and J is TRBJ2-7, with D possibly TRBD2 on 7 matching bases. CDR1 and CDR2 from the germline V gene are KGHSH and LQKENI. The CDR3 is made up of 16 amino acids. V gave up 4 bases and J gave up 2 bases, with 18 bases separating them. The variable domain in full, completed from reference TRBV18 and TRBJ2-7, reads NAGVMQNPRHLVRRRGQEARLRCSPMKGHSHVYWYRQLPEEGLKFMVYLQKENIIDESGMPKERFSAEFPKEGPSILRIQQVVRGDSAAYFCASSRGGSGQTYEQYFGPGTRLTVT.

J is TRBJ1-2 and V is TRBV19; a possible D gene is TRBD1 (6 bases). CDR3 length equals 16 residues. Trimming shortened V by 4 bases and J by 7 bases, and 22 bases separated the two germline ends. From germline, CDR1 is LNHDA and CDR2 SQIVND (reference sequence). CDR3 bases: TGTGCCAGTAGTACATATGCTCGGGGGGCAGGAGGTGGCTACACCTTC. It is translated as CASSTYARGAGGGYTF. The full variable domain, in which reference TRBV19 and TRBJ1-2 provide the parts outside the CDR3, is DGGITQSPKYLFRKEGQNVTLSCEQNLNHDAMYWYRQDPGQGLRLIYYSQIVNDFQKGDIAEGYSVSREKKESFPLTVTSAQKNPTAFYLCASSTYARGAGGGYTFGSGTRLTVV.

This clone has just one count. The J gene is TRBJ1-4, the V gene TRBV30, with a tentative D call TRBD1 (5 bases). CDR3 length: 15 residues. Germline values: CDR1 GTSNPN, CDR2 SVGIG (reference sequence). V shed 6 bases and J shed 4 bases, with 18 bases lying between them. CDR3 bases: TGTGCCTGCGATATACCGGGGGAATTTAATGAAAAACTGTTTTTT. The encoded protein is CACDIPGEFNEKLFF. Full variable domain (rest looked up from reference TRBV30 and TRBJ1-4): SQTIHQWPATLVQPVGSPLSLECTVEGTSNPNLYWYRQAAGRGLQLLFYSVGIGQISSEVPQNLSASRPQDRQFILSSKKLLLSDSGFYLCACDIPGEFNEKLFFGSGTQLSVL.

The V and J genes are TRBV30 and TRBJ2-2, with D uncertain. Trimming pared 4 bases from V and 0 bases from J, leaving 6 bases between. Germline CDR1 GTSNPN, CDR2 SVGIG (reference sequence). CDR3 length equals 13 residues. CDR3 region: CAWTGSNTGELFF. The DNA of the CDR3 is TGTGCCTGGACCGGGTCGAACACCGGGGAGCTGTTTTTT.

The CDR3 nucleotides read TGTGCCTGGGAGGTGGCAAACCAAGAGACCCAGTACTTC. It encodes CAWEVANQETQYF. This chain connects TRBV30 to TRBJ2-5; D uncertain. The V gene's germline CDR1 is GTSNPN and CDR2 SVGIG (reference sequence). The CDR3 contains 13 residues. Trimming left V 5 bases short and J 0 bases short, with 10 bases between.

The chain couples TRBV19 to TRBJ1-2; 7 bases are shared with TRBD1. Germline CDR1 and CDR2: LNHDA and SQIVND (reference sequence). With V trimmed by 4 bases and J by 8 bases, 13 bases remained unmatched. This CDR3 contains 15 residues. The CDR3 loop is CASSTGDSSVRGYTF. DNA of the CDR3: TGTGCCAGTAGTACCGGGGACAGTTCTGTGCGGGGCTACACCTTC.

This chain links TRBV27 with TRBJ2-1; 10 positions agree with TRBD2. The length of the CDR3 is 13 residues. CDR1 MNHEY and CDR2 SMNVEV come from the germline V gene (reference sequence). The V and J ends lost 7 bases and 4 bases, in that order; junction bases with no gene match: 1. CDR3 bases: TGTGCCAGCACTAGCGGGAGTTACAATGAGCAGTTCTTC. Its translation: CASTSGSYNEQFF.

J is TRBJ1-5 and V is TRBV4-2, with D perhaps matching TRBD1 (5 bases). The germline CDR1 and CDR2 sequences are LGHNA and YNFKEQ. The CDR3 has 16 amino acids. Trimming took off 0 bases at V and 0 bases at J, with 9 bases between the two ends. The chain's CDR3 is CASSQDTQGSNQPQHF. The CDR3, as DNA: TGTGCCAGCAGCCAAGATACCCAGGGTAGCAATCAGCCCCAGCATTTT.

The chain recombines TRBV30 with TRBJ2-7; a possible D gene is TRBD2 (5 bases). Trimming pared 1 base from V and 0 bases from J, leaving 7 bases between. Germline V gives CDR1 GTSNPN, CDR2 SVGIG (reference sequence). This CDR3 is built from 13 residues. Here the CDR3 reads CAWSGGSSYEQYF. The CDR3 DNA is TGTGCCTGGAGTGGTGGGAGCTCCTACGAGCAGTACTTC.

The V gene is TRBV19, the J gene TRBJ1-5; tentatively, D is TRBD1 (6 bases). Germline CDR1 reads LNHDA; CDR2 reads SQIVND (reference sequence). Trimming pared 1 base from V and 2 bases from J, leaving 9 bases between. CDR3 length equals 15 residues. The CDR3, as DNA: TGTGCCAGTAGTATAGGGGGGCTCGGCAATCAGCCCCAGCATTTT. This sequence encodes CASSIGGLGNQPQHF.

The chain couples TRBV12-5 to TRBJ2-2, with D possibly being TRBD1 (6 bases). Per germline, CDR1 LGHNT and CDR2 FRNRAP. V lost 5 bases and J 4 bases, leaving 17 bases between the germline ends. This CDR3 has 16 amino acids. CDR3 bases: TGTGCTAGTGGTCACACCGGGACACCTTTCACCGGGGAGCTGTTTTTT. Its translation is CASGHTGTPFTGELFF.

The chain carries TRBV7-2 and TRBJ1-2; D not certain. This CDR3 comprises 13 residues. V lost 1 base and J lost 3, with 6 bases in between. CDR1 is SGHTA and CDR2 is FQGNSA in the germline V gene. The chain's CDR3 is CASSLGRDYGYTF. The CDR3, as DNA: TGTGCCAGCAGCTTAGGCCGAGACTATGGCTACACCTTC.

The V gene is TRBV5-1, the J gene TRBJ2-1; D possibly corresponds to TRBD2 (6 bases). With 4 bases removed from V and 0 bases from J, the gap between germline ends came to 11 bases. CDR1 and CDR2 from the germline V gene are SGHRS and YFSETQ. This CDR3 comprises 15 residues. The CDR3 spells CASSPGVSSYNEQFF. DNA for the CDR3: TGCGCCAGCAGCCCGGGGGTTAGCTCCTACAATGAGCAGTTCTTC.

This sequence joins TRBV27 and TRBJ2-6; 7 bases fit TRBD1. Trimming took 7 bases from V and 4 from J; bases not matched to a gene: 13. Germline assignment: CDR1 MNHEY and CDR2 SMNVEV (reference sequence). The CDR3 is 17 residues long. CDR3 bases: TGTGCCAGCACCTCCGGGACAGAGGGTTCAGGGGCCAACGTCCTGACTTTC. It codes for CASTSGTEGSGANVLTF.

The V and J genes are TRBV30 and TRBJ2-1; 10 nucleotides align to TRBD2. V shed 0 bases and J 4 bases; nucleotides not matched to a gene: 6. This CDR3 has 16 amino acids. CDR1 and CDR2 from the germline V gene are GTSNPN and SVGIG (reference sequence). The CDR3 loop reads CAWSVERTSGYNEQFF. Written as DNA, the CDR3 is TGTGCCTGGAGTGTTGAGAGGACTAGCGGTTACAATGAGCAGTTCTTC.

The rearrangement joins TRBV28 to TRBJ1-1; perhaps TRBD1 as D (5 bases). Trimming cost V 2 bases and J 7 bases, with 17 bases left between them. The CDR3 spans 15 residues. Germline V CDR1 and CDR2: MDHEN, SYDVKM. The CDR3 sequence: CASSLPVVRGGEAFF. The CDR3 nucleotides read TGTGCCAGCAGTTTACCCGTTGTTAGGGGAGGTGAAGCTTTCTTT.

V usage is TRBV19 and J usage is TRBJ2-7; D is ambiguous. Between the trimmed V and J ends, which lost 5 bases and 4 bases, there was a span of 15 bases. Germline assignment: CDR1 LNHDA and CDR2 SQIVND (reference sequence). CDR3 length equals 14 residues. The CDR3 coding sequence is TGTGCCAGTAGTCCCTCCCCTCAGACTTACGAGCAGTACTTC. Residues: CASSPSPQTYEQYF.

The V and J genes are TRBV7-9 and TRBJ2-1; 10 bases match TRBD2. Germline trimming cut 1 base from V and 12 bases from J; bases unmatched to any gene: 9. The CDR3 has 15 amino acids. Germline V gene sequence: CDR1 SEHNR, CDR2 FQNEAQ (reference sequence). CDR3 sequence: CASSLGLAGVLAQFF. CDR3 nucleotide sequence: TGTGCCAGCAGCTTAGGGCTAGCGGGGGTTTTAGCGCAGTTCTTC. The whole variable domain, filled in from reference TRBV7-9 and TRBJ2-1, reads DTGVSQNPRHKITKRGQNVTFRCDPISEHNRLYWYRQTLGQGPEFLTYFQNEAQLEKSRLLSDRFSAERPKGSFSTLEIQRTEQGDSAMYLCASSLGLAGVLAQFFGPGTRLTVL.

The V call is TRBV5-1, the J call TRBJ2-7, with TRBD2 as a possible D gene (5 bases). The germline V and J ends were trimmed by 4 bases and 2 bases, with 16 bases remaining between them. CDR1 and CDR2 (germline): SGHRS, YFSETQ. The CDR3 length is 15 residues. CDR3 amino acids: CASSRGGDGPYEQYF. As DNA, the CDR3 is TGCGCCAGCAGCCGTGGAGGAGACGGGCCCTACGAGCAGTACTTC.

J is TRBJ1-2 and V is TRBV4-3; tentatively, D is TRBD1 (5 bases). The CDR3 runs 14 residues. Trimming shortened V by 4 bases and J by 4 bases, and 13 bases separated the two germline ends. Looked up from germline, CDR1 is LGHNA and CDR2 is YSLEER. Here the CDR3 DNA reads TGCGCCAGCAGCCCGGGACTGGAGGCCTATGGCTACACCTTC. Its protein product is CASSPGLEAYGYTF.

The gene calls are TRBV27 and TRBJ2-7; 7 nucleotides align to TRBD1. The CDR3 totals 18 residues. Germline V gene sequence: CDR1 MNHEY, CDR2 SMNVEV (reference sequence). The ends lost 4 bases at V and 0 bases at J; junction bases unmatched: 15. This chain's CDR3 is CASSSQTLQGRRSYEQYF. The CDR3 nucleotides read TGTGCCAGCAGTTCACAAACCTTACAGGGGCGCCGCTCCTACGAGCAGTACTTC.

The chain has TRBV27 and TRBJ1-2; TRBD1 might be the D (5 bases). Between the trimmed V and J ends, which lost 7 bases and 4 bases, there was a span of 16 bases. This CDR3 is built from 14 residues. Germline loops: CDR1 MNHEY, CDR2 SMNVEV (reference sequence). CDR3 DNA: TGTGCCAGCAAGGCGGGGGGAACCTCCTATGGCTACACCTTC. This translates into CASKAGGTSYGYTF.

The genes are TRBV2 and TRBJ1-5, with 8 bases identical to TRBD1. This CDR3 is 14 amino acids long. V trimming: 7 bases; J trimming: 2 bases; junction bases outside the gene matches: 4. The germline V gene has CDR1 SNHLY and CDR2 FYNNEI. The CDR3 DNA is TGTGCCAGCAACGGACAGGGCGGCAATCAGCCCCAGCATTTT. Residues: CASNGQGGNQPQHF.